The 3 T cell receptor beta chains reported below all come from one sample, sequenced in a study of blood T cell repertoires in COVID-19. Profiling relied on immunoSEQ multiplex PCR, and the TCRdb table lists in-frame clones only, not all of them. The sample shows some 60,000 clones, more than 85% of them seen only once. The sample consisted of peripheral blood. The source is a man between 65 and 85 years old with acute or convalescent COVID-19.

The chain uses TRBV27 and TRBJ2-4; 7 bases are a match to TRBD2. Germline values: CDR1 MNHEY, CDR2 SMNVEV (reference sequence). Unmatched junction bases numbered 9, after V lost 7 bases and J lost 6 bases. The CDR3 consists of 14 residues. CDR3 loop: CASTPMGGTNIQYF. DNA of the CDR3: TGTGCCAGCACTCCCATGGGGGGGACAAACATTCAGTACTTC.

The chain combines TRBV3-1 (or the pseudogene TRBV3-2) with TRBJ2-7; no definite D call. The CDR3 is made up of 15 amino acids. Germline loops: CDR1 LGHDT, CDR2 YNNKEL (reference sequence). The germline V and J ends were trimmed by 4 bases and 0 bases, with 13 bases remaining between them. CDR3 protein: CASSRKIEDSYEQYF. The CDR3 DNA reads TGTGCCAGCAGCCGAAAAATAGAGGACTCCTACGAGCAGTACTTC.

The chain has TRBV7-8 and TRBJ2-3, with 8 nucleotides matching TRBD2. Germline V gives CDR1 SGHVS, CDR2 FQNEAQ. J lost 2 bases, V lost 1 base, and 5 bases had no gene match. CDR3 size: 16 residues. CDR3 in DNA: TGTGCCAGCAGCTTAGGGAGCGGGAGTTCCACAGATACGCAGTATTTT. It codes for CASSLGSGSSTDTQYF.